This section outlines one T cell receptor (beta chain) sequence together with its context. This clonotype was observed a handful of times. Its antigen remains unidentified. The input lacks base qualities; no much larger clone sits a single base away. These data come from a study of blood T cells in healthy people across ages (dated by TCRdb to between 2014 and 2016). For context, the study as a whole: In model experiments, template switching captured roughly one uniquely barcoded TCR beta cDNA molecule for every two T cells. For two donors (one aged 18 to 29 and one aged 80 or older), the study analyzed two additional independent replicas of 1 million unique cDNA reads from the same blood draw. The donors were divided into four age groups: young (average roughly 17 years), middle-aged (around 41), aged (about 60) and long-lived (82). To avoid experimental bias, donors of different ages were spread randomly across the sequencing lanes. Age-related changes in TCR beta repertoire diversity were measured in the study by deep sequencing normalized with unique cDNA molecular identifiers. General conclusions and limits of the study: Since profiling was done on bulk unsorted PBMCs, naive and antigen-experienced compartments could not be conclusively compared. Donor CMV infection status was unknown, potentially confounding age-related changes in expanded clonotypes. Estimates of total diversity based on one million sequenced T cells were considered lower bounds and underestimates. Observed TCR beta diversity per million T cells fell roughly linearly with age, and a significant reduction was already apparent by age approximately 41. Observed TCR beta diversity correlated strongly with the percentage of naive T cells measured by flow cytometry. Compared with the aged group, more naive CD4+ T cells, fewer expanded clones and increased TCR diversity were shown by the long-lived group, suggesting age selection.

The method was 5' RACE. The sequencing machine was an Illumina HiSeq 2500. The second PCR ran for about 7 to 11 cycles and used a J-beta primer mix along with a sample-barcoded 5' primer. A template-switch 5' adaptor carrying 12 random nucleotides introduced a unique molecular identifier onto each TCR beta cDNA molecule. Each sample yielded at least 3 million CDR3-containing paired-end reads. The Mint cDNA synthesis kit, primed by a TRBC-specific oligonucleotide, was used to synthesize first-strand cDNA from all RNA. Following uracil-DNA glycosylase treatment, all cDNA underwent a first 18-cycle PCR with the universal primers M1SS and BC2_uni_R. The paper's processing steps were these. For normalization, 1 million high-quality reads were randomly selected from each sample, with every read carrying a distinct molecular identifier. Instead of being binned into consensus sequences, reads that shared molecular identifiers were thrown out. MiTCR, set to a Q25 quality threshold and the strictest error-elimination algorithm, was used for CDR3 identification, clonotype clustering and error correction. Lower-bound total TCR beta diversity was estimated with a nonparametric unseen species model using Euler transformation. Starting from the raw public reads, TCRdb applied fastp trimming at Q25, assembled clones with MiXCR and retained in-frame beta chains. Each CDR3 protein appears once, grouped with its most common genes and DNA. These V and J calls are TCRdb output, not the study's own analysis. The sample data list 700,000 to 900,000 distinct CDR3 sequences, and about 55% of these were observed just once. The top ten clones comprise roughly 40% of the sample.

The donors were some 36 Caucasian individuals from Russia, aged roughly 6 to 100 years, who were systemically healthy. Approximately 9.3 milliliters of peripheral blood were drawn from each donor into EDTA-treated Vacutainer tubes. Ficoll-Paque density-gradient centrifugation was used to isolate PBMCs, with at least 7 million per sample. Total RNA was extracted from PBMCs with Trizol reagent, with at least 5 micrograms obtained per sample. Naive CD45RAhigh/CD27high T cell percentages were measured by flow cytometry on a PBMC aliquot from every donor. There are 13 amino acids in the CDR3, from cysteine to phenylalanine inclusive. Of the read, only the CDR3 DNA is kept; its 39 bases are in frame from base 1. CDR1 and CDR2 were assigned from the germline V gene as SGDLS and YYNGEE. Trimmed from V: 1 base; trimmed from J: 7 bases; junction bases lacking a gene match: 5.

Here the chain combines TRBV9 and TRBJ2-7, and TRBD1 aligns with 7 junction nucleotides. What was sequenced was blood. The sequence was collected from a man older than 75 in good health. The CDR3 has the sequence CASSVRTGWEQYF. The sequenced DNA: TGTGCCAGCAGCGTAAGGACAGGTTGGGAGCAGTACTTC. The reference TRBV9 and TRBJ2-7 proteins fill in what lies around the CDR3, so the full variable domain reads DSGVTQTPKHLITATGQRVTLRCSPRSGDLSVYWYQQSLDQGLQFLIQYYNGEERAKGNILERFSAQQFPDLHSELNLSSLELGDSALYFCASSVRTGWEQYFGPGTRLTVT.